This record covers a single T cell receptor (beta chain). CDR3 length: 14 amino acids. Per germline, CDR1 SGHDT and CDR2 YYEEEE. J lost 2 bases, V lost 4 bases, and 3 bases had no gene match. Version v3.0 of the immunoSEQ assay was performed at survey level. Generated by immunoSEQ multiplex PCR, the TCRdb table keeps only in-frame clones and is missing some. This sample yields roughly 15,000 clones, of which nearly 80% are seen a single time; 13% belongs to the top ten. United States facilities provided treatment to all participants with HIV. The data belong to a study of long-term antiretroviral therapy in people with HIV.

This sample comprised unsorted PBMCs, obtained 3.2 years after starting antiretroviral therapy. This receptor was identified in a woman in her 40s with HIV. The chain carries TRBV5-6 and TRBJ2-4; 7 positions match TRBD1. The CDR3 bases are TGTGCCAGCAGCGTACAGGGGTCCAAAAACATTCAGTACTTC. Protein: CASSVQGSKNIQYF.